This T cell receptor beta chain was captured in a study of control samples from healthy donors and cancer patients. This clone was seen a handful of times. Sequencing used immunoSEQ multiplex PCR; TCRdb keeps in-frame clones, though not all of them. The sample holds approximately 150,000 clones; 80% to 95% are singletons and the top ten take 5% to 7%. From germline, CDR1 is KGHDR and CDR2 SFDVKD. Trimming at V came to 3 bases and at J to 4 bases, leaving 9 bases not matched to a gene. The CDR3 loop spans 17 amino acids. The TCR sequence derives from a man younger than 35 in good health. The chain carries TRBV24-1 and TRBJ2-1; 9 bases are shared with TRBD1. The sequencing sample was made of blood. In nucleotides, the CDR3 is TGTGCCACCAGTGATAGCCGACAGGGGGGCCCTTACAATGAGCAGTTCTTC. Amino acids: CATSDSRQGGPYNEQFF.